The 25 T cell receptor beta chains presented below share a single source sample, sequenced in a study of metastatic and nonmetastatic thyroid tumors. TCRdb re-analyzed the PCR reads through MiXCR. The sample has about 21,000 clones, approximately 28% seen once; the top ten hold 11% to 15%. Patients underwent thyroid surgery, and none had received any treatment before it. Sequenced input: tumor tissue. The receptors were gathered from a male donor with papillary thyroid cancer or a benign thyroid nodule (not recorded which). Some clones in this sample may be carry-over from other donors' samples.

This clone has more than one count but fewer than ten. This chain links TRBV12-3 or TRBV12-4 with TRBJ2-1, with D possibly TRBD2 on 6 matching bases. The V end lost 4 bases, the J end lost 9 bases, and 16 bases lay between the germline ends. This CDR3 is 14 amino acids long. This chain's CDR3 is CASSSPPGVSEQFF. CDR3 bases: TGTGCCAGCAGTTCCCCCCCGGGAGTCAGTGAGCAGTTCTTC.

The chain carries TRBV18 and TRBJ1-1; 8 positions match TRBD1. The length of the CDR3 is 15 residues. V shed 3 bases and J 4 bases; nucleotides not matched to a gene: 7. Germline lookup yields CDR1 KGHSH and CDR2 LQKENI. CDR3 sequence reads: CASSPGQGGVTEAFF. The DNA of the CDR3 is TGTGCCAGCTCACCCGGACAGGGTGGGGTCACTGAAGCTTTCTTT.

Note on this clone: The junction departs from germline at one end; a sequencing error may be responsible. The rearrangement links TRBV4-1 to TRBJ2-7; D is ambiguous. CDR1 MGHRA and CDR2 YSYEKL come from the germline V gene. This CDR3 comprises 16 residues. CDR3 bases: TGCGCCAGTAGCCAAGCCGCTCAGAGCCTTTCCTACGAGCAGTACTTC. Its protein is CASSQAAQSLSYEQYF.

This clone was seen a handful of times. A much larger clone lies a single base off, so this may be a read error. The same CDR3 also results from other DNA sequences found in this sample. The chain recombines TRBV25-1 with TRBJ1-1; D ambiguous. This CDR3 has 15 residues. Germline V gene sequence: CDR1 MGHDK, CDR2 SYGVNS. The CDR3 nucleotides read TGTGCCAGCAGTGAAGCGTCGGCCCTGAACACTGAGGCTTTCTTT. Translated, it gives CASSEASALNTEAFF.

This clone was counted ten times or more. V gene TRBV4-1 combines with J gene TRBJ2-1; a weak D match, TRBD2 (7 bases). The germline V and J ends were trimmed by 0 bases and 1 base, with 13 bases remaining between them. The length of the CDR3 is 17 residues. Germline CDR1 reads MGHRA; CDR2 reads YSYEKL. This chain's CDR3 is CASSQEGASGSYNEQFF. The CDR3 DNA reads as TGCGCCAGCAGCCAAGAGGGGGCTAGCGGATCCTACAATGAGCAGTTCTTC.

Turning to this clone: A junction boundary mismatches the germline segment, possibly from a read error. The V and J genes are TRBV20-1 and TRBJ1-2; no definite D call. Germline values: CDR1 DFQATT, CDR2 SNEGSKA (reference sequence). The CDR3 length is 15 residues. The CDR3 region is CSAGDRYKGGYGYTF. The CDR3 nucleotides read TGCAGTGCTGGAGATAGGTACAAGGGCGGGTATGGCTACACCTTC.

The V and J genes are TRBV20-1 and TRBJ2-7; tentatively, D is TRBD2 (7 bases). The V end was cut by 3 bases, the J end by 3 bases, with 12 bases between. The CDR3 sequence is 13 residues long. Germline CDR1 reads DFQATT; CDR2 reads SNEGSKA (reference sequence). DNA for the CDR3: TGCAGTGCTAGGGGGGCTAGCGGCTACGAGCAGTACTTC. This codes for CSARGASGYEQYF.

A note on this clone: A read error is possible here, since a much larger clone lies one base away. This chain uses TRBV6-1 with TRBJ2-1; TRBD2 might be the D (5 bases). V lost 10 bases and J 0 bases, leaving 13 bases between the germline ends. Germline V gene lookup returns CDR1 MNHNS and CDR2 SASEGT. This CDR3 is 14 amino acids long. CDR3 coding DNA: TGTGCCACCCTCCCGGGGAACTCCTACAATGAGCAGTTCTTC. Encoded protein: CATLPGNSYNEQFF.

The gene calls are TRBV5-1 and TRBJ2-7; D remains ambiguous. Trimming took off 0 bases at V and 4 bases at J, with 11 bases between the two ends. Germline CDR1 and CDR2: SGHRS and YFSETQ. The CDR3 is 14 amino acids. In nucleotides, the CDR3 is TGCGCCAGCAGCTTGGCGGCAGACCTTTACGAGCAGTACTTC. Its protein product is CASSLAADLYEQYF.

This clone is judged medium-sized. The J gene is TRBJ1-2, the V gene TRBV20-1; 8 positions agree with TRBD1. V was clipped by 0 bases and J by 6 bases; unmatched bases: 6. CDR1 and CDR2 from the germline V gene are DFQATT and SNEGSKA (reference sequence). There are 14 residues in the CDR3. The CDR3 nucleotides are TGCAGTGCTAGAGATGGGGCAGGGGGCGATGGCTACACCTTC. Protein product: CSARDGAGGDGYTF.

This rearrangement joins TRBV12-3 or TRBV12-4 to TRBJ1-3; TRBD1 matches 8 bases. The junction had 6 bases not matched to a gene; V was cut back by 6 bases and J by 8 bases. The CDR3 totals 13 residues. CDR3 protein: CASSTGGWDTIYF. DNA for the CDR3: TGTGCCAGCAGCACAGGGGGATGGGACACCATATATTTT.

This clone was counted a few times. The V call is TRBV27, the J call TRBJ2-7; 7 bases agree with TRBD1. Germline CDR1 reads MNHEY; CDR2 reads SMNVEV (reference sequence). V lost 6 bases and J lost 0; bases outside the gene matches: 8. This CDR3 has 15 amino acids. CDR3 amino acids: CASRRNTGVSYEQYF. The CDR3 region has the DNA TGTGCCAGCAGACGTAATACAGGGGTCTCCTACGAGCAGTACTTC.

The rearrangement uses TRBV7-8 and TRBJ1-1; 8 positions agree with TRBD1. CDR3 length: 13 residues. Germline V gene lookup returns CDR1 SGHVS and CDR2 FQNEAQ. J lost 5 bases, V lost 5 bases, and 4 bases had no gene match. As DNA, the CDR3 is TGTGCCAGCAGCCTCACAGGGGGGACTGAAGCTTTCTTT. Translating it yields CASSLTGGTEAFF.

V is TRBV4-1 and J is TRBJ2-7; no firm D call. This CDR3 region has 14 residues. The V gene's germline CDR1 is MGHRA and CDR2 YSYEKL. Trimming cost V 3 bases and J 1 base, with 10 bases left between them. In nucleotides, the CDR3 is TGCGCCAGCAGCCAGATGGACGGATCCTACGAGCAGTACTTC. As protein: CASSQMDGSYEQYF.

By proportion, this clone is medium-sized (0.01 to 0.1%). This chain joins TRBV19 and TRBJ2-1; 9 bases fit TRBD1. Unmatched junction bases numbered 10, after V lost 7 bases and J lost 6 bases. This CDR3 is built from 15 residues. Looked up from germline, CDR1 is LNHDA and CDR2 is SQIVND (reference sequence). Here the CDR3 DNA reads TGTGCCAGTATCGCCCGGGACAGGGCCGGCAATGAGCAGTTCTTC. This codes for CASIARDRAGNEQFF.

Ten or more counts support this clone. The V and J genes are TRBV2 and TRBJ2-2; D perhaps matches TRBD2 (5 bases). The CDR3 has 13 residues. With 6 bases removed from V and 5 bases from J, the gap between germline ends came to 10 bases. Germline CDR1 and CDR2: SNHLY and FYNNEI. CDR3 region: CASRLTSTGELFF. CDR3 bases: TGTGCCAGCAGACTCACTAGTACCGGGGAGCTGTTTTTT.

DNA of the CDR3: TGCGCCAGCGGAAAACCGGGACAGGCCACCTACGAGCAGTACTTC. Amino acids: CASGKPGQATYEQYF. V and J are TRBV4-1 and TRBJ2-7; 8 bases match TRBD1. Germline V gene lookup returns CDR1 MGHRA and CDR2 YSYEKL. The CDR3 length is 15 residues. The V gene end was trimmed by 8 bases and the J gene end by 2 bases; junction bases not matched to a gene: 11.

This clone was seen a handful of times. CDR3 sequence (DNA): TGTGCCAGCAGTCTAGCGGGGGGGCAAGGGATCTACGAGCAGTACTTC. Translated: CASSLAGGQGIYEQYF. The rearrangement joins TRBV6-1 to TRBJ2-7; 12 bases map to TRBD2. Per germline, CDR1 MNHNS and CDR2 SASEGT. This CDR3 has 16 residues. Germline trimming cut 5 bases from V and 3 bases from J; bases unmatched to any gene: 8.

The chain uses TRBV24-1 and TRBJ2-7; D possibly matches TRBD1 or TRBD2 (5 bases each). The CDR3 is 13 residues long. V lost 9 bases and J 6 bases, leaving 17 bases between the germline ends. Germline V CDR1 and CDR2: KGHDR, SFDVKD. The CDR3 is CATPEGPTSEQYF. DNA for the CDR3: TGTGCCACCCCCGAGGGGCCCACGTCCGAGCAGTACTTC.

This clone was counted between two and nine times. The J gene is TRBJ2-7, the V gene TRBV30, with 10 bases lining up with TRBD2. Trimming removed 4 bases from V and 6 bases from J; junction bases left unmatched: 3. The germline V gene encodes CDR1 GTSNPN and CDR2 SVGIG (reference sequence). The CDR3 spans 12 residues. The CDR3 loop reads CAWMRTSGEQYF. DNA for the CDR3: TGTGCCTGGATGAGGACTAGCGGCGAGCAGTACTTC.

The chain employs TRBV5-1 and TRBJ1-1; D remains unclear. Per the germline V gene, CDR1 is SGHRS and CDR2 is YFSETQ. This CDR3 spans 13 amino acids. Trimming left V 1 base short and J 5 bases short, with 9 bases between. This CDR3 is CASSLYAITEAFF. CDR3 DNA: TGCGCCAGCAGCTTGTACGCAATAACTGAAGCTTTCTTT. Using reference TRBV5-1 and TRBJ1-1 for the parts outside the CDR3, the full variable domain is KAGVTQTPRYLIKTRGQQVTLSCSPISGHRSVSWYQQTPGQGLQFLFEYFSETQRNKGNFPGRFSGRQFSNSRSEMNVSTLELGDSALYLCASSLYAITEAFFGQGTRLTVV.

Points on this clone: A much larger clone sits a single nucleotide away, making a read error possible. V is TRBV6-6 and J is TRBJ2-5; D remains unclear. V was clipped by 0 bases and J by 10 bases, with 15 bases between them. Per the germline V gene, CDR1 is MNHNY and CDR2 is SVGAGI (reference sequence). CDR3 size: 14 residues. CDR3 protein: CASSYSRVVRVQYF. DNA of the CDR3: TGTGCCAGCAGTTACTCGAGAGTGGTTAGAGTCCAGTACTTC.

This clone was seen more than once but under ten times. The chain is built from TRBV7-8 and TRBJ2-1, with D uncertain. The CDR3 length is 12 residues. With 5 bases removed from V and 5 bases from J, the gap between germline ends came to 7 bases. Germline lookup yields CDR1 SGHVS and CDR2 FQNEAQ. CDR3 coding DNA: TGTGCCAGCAGCCCTACAGACAATGAGCAGTTCTTC. This gives the protein CASSPTDNEQFF. The entire variable domain, with the rest obtained from reference TRBV7-8 and TRBJ2-1, is as follows: GAGVSQSPRYKVAKRGQDVALRCDPISGHVSLFWYQQALGQGPEFLTYFQNEAQLDKSGLPSDRFFAERPEGSVSTLKIQRTQQEDSAVYLCASSPTDNEQFFGPGTRLTVL.

This chain uses TRBV10-2 with TRBJ2-7; either TRBD1 or TRBD2 may fit D (5 bases each). The CDR3 totals 15 residues. Per the germline V gene, CDR1 is WSHSY and CDR2 is SAAADI. The V gene lost 7 bases and the J gene lost 0 bases, with 16 bases spanning the gap. In DNA form, the CDR3 reads TGCGCCAGCAAATTACCCGGGACCGACTCCTACGAGCAGTACTTC. Translating it yields CASKLPGTDSYEQYF.

This clone has at least ten counts. The rearrangement uses TRBV15 and TRBJ2-1; 9 bases match TRBD2. This CDR3 spans 16 amino acids. Germline trimming cut 3 bases from V and 3 bases from J; bases unmatched to any gene: 6. Germline lookup yields CDR1 LNHNV and CDR2 YYDKDF (reference sequence). The DNA of the CDR3 is TGTGCCACCAGCAGTAGACTAGCGGTCGACTACAATGAGCAGTTCTTC. Its protein is CATSSRLAVDYNEQFF.